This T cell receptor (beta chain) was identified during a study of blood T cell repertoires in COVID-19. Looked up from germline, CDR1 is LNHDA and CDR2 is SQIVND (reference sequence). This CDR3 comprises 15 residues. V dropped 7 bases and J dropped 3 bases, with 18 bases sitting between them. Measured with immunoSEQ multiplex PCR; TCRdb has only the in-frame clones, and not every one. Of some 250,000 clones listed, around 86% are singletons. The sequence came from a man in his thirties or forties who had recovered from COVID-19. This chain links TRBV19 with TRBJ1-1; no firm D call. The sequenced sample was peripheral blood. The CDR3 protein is CASNRRREQDTEAFF. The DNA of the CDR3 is TGTGCCAGTAACAGAAGAAGGGAGCAGGACACTGAAGCTTTCTTT.